This TCR beta chain derives from a study of T cells in Graves' hyperthyroidism and ophthalmopathy. Study context: Peripheral blood sampling occurred at initial diagnosis, before any treatment.

Hyperthyroidism patients were newly diagnosed, had disease duration under 2 months, and were aged 18 to 65 years. From roughly 10 ml of fresh peripheral blood, PBMCs were isolated. Per germline, CDR1 SGHNT and CDR2 YYREEE (reference sequence). This CDR3 has 14 residues. The ends were cut back, 5 bases at V and 7 bases at J, with 18 bases in the middle. Study observations and caveats: Onset of ophthalmopathy came a median 6.5 months after the model predicted it.

The source material, RNA transcripts, was used to amplify TCR beta CDR3 regions. First-round RT-PCR of the TCR CDR3 relied on the HTBI primer set. One entry per CDR3 protein, called by TCRdb with MiXCR from the multiplex PCR reads. This sample carries some 400,000 distinct CDR3 sequences, 13% of them seen once, and the ten largest clones take less than 25%. This clonotype was observed at least ten times. Its matching antigen is unknown. This clonotype was sampled from a man aged 30-40 years with Graves' hyperthyroidism that later progressed to Graves' ophthalmopathy. The specimen was blood. The chain joins TRBV5-4 to TRBJ1-2; D perhaps matches TRBD1 (6 bases). The CDR3 reads CASRTLGGRSGYTF. The CDR3 DNA reads as TGTGCCAGCAGAACACTAGGGGGGCGTAGTGGCTACACCTTC.